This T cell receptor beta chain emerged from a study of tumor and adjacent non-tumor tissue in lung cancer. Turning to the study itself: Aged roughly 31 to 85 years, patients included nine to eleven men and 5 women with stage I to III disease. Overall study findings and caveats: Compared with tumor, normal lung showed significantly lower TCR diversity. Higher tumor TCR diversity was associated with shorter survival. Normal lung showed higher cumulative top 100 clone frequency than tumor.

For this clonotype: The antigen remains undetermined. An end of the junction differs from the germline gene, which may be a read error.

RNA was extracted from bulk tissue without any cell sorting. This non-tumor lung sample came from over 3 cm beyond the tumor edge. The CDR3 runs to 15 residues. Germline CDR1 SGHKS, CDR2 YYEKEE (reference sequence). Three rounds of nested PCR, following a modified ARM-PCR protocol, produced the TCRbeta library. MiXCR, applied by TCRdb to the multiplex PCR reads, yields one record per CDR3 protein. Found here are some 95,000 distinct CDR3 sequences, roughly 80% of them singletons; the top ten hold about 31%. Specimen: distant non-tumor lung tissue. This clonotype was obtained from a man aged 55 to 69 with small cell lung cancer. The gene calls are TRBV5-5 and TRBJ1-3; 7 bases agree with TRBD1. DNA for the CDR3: TGTGCCAGCAGCCCGCGACAGGGAGATGGAAACACCATATACTTT. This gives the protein CASSPRQGDGNTIYF.